This paragraph covers one T cell receptor (beta chain) sequence. The sample comes from a study of blood T cells in healthy people across ages. Primers used in a second PCR of roughly 6 to 11 cycles were a sample-barcoded 5' primer and a J-beta primer mix. Each CDR3 protein gets one entry after TCRdb re-called the 5' RACE reads with MiXCR. Counted here are about 590,000 distinct CDR3 sequences, roughly 30% occurring once; the ten biggest clones make up more than 15%. Germline V gene lookup returns CDR1 DFQATT and CDR2 SNEGSKA (reference sequence). The CDR3 runs 13 residues. Losses at the gene ends were 4 bases for V and 4 bases for J; bases not matched to a gene: 5.

The source of this sequence is a woman of 80 years or more in good health. The sequencing input was blood. V and J are TRBV20-1 and TRBJ2-3; 7 positions agree with TRBD1. CDR3 in DNA: TGCAGTGCTACCGACAGGGCCGCAGATACGCAGTATTTT. Protein: CSATDRAADTQYF.